This T cell receptor beta chain is drawn from a study of TIL therapy for anti-PD-1-resistant metastatic lung cancer. The time point denotes: pre-treatment sample, taken before nivolumab and TIL therapy. Tumor tissue came from excised metastases, mostly pleural nodules or supraclavicular lymph nodes. The libraries were made with immunoSEQ v3. The protocol was immunoSEQ multiplex PCR, while the TCRdb copy is restricted to in-frame clones and leaves out a portion. This sample has tens of thousands of clones, with approximately 70% found just once. The V gene's germline CDR1 is MNHNY and CDR2 SVGAGI (reference sequence). V was clipped by 2 bases and J by 6 bases, with 11 bases between them. The CDR3 spans 14 residues.

This rearrangement joins TRBV6-6 to TRBJ2-1; TRBD2 might be the D (6 bases). This receptor was obtained from a person between 25 and 79 years old with non-small cell lung cancer. The sample was tumor tissue, taken at baseline. This CDR3 reads CASSYDPGGNEQFF. The CDR3 DNA follows: TGTGCCAGCAGTTACGATCCCGGGGGCAATGAGCAGTTCTTC.